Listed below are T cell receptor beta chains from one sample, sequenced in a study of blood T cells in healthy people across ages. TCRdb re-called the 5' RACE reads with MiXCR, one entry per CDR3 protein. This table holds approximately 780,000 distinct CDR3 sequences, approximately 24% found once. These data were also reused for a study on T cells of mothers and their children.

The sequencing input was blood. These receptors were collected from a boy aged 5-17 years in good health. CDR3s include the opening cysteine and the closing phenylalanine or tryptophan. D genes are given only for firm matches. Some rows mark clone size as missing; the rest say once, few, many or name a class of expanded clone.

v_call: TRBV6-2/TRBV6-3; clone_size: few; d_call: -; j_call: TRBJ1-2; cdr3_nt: TGTGCCAGCAGGAAAGGCGGACCCTATGGCTACACCTTC; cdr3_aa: CASRKGGPYGYTF
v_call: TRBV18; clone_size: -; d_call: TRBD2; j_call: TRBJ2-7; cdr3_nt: TGTGCCAGCACACTGGAACTAGCGAGAGGGTGCGAGCAGTACTTC; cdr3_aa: CASTLELARGCEQYF
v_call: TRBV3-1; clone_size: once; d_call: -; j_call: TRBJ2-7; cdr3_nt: TGTGCCAGCAGTCTCCAATGGGCGGCCTACGAGCAGTACTTC; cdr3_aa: CASSLQWAAYEQYF
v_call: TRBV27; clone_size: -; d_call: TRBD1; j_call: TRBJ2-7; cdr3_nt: TGTGCCAGCAGTTTCTTGCCAGGGGGCAACGAGCAGTACTTC; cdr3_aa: CASSFLPGGNEQYF
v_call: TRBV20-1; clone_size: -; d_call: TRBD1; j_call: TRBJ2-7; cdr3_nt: TGCAGTGCTAGAGAGACAGGGGGCGGGGAGCAGCACTTC; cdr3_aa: CSARETGGGEQHF
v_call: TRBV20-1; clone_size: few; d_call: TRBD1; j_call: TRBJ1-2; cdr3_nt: TGCAGTGCTGAGGACAGGGCACATGGCTACACCTTC; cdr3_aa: CSAEDRAHGYTF
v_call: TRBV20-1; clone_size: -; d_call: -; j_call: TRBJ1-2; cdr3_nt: TGCAGTGCTAGAGATTTGAGAGGGCTTGATTATGGCTACACCTTC; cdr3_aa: CSARDLRGLDYGYTF
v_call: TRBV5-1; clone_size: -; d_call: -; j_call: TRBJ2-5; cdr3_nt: TGCGCCAGCAAGGAAGGGTTCCCAAACAGGGACGAAGAGACCCAGTACTTC; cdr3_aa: CASKEGFPNRDEETQYF
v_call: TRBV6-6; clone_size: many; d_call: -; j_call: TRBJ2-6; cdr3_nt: TGTGCCAGCAGTTACTCGACCGGGGCCAACGTCCTGACTTTC; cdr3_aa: CASSYSTGANVLTF
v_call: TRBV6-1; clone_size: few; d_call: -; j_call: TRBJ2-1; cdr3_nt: TGTGCCAGCAGTGAAGCAGGTAGGGAGCAGTTCTTC; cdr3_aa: CASSEAGREQFF
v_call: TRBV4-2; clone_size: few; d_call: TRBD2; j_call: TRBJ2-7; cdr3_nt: TGTGCCAGCAGCCAAGCAACGGGGGGGACCTACGAGCAGTACTTC; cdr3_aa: CASSQATGGTYEQYF
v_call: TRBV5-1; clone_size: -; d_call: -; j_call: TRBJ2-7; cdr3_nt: TGCGCCAGCAGCTTGGACGGGGGCGGGGACTACGAGCAGTACTTC; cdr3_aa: CASSLDGGGDYEQYF
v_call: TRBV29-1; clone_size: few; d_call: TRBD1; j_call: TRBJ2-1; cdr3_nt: TGCAGCGTTGACAGGGGGCAAGAAGAGGAGCAGTTCTTC; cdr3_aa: CSVDRGQEEEQFF
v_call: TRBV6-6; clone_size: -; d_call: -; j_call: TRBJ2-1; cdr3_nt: TGTGCCAGCAGTTACCACGGGACAAACAATGGAGGGCAGTTCTTC; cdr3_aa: CASSYHGTNNGGQFF
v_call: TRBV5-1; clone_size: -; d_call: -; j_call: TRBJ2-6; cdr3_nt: TGCGCCAGCAGCTTGGGCGGGACGGGGGCCGACGTCCTGACTTTC; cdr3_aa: CASSLGGTGADVLTF
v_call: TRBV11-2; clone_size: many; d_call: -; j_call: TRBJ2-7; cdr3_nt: TGTGCCAGCAGCCTCCCACAGACGGAGCAGTACTTC; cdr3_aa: CASSLPQTEQYF
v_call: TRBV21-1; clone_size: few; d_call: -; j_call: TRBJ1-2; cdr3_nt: TGTGCCAGCAGCAAAGCTAATGGGACAGATGAGTGCTATGGCTACACCTTC; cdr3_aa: CASSKANGTDECYGYTF
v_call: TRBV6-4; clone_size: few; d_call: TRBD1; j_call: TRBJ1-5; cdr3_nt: TGTGCCAGCACCCCAGGGGGGGATAGCAATCAGCCCCAGCATTTT; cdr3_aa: CASTPGGDSNQPQHF
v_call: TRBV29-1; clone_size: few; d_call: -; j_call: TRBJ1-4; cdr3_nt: TGCAGCGTTACGGGCGCGGGCAATGAAAAACTGTTTTTT; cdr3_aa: CSVTGAGNEKLFF
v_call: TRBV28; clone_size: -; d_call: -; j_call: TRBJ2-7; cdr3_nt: TGTGCCAGCAGTGGAAGCGACAGGAACGAGCAGTACTTC; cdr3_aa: CASSGSDRNEQYF
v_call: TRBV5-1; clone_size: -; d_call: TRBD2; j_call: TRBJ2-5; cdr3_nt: TGCGCCAGCACCTCCTCGGGGACTACTCAGACCCAGTACTTC; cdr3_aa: CASTSSGTTQTQYF
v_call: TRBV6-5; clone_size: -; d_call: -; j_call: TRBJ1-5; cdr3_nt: TGTGCCAGCAGTTTCCTGGGGGGGGGACGTAGCAATCAGCCCCAGCATTTT; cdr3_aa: CASSFLGGGRSNQPQHF
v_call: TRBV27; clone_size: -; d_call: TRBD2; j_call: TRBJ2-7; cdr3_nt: TGTGCCAGCAGTTTATCCCGGGGGGATAGCGAGCAGTACTTC; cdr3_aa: CASSLSRGDSEQYF
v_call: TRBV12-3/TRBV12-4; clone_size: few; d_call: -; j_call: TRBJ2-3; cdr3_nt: TGTGCCAGCAGCCCCCACAGAGGGATTAGCACAGATACGCAGTATTTT; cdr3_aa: CASSPHRGISTDTQYF
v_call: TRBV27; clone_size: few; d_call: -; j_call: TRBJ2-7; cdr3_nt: TGTACCAGCAGTTTAGCAGGCGCTACCTACGAGCAGTACTTC; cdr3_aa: CTSSLAGATYEQYF
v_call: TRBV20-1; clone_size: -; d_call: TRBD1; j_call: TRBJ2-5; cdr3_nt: TGCAGTGCTAGAGTGGACAGGGGGCAGGAGACCCAGTACTTC; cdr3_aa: CSARVDRGQETQYF
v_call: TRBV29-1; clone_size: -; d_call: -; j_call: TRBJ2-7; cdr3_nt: TGCAGCGTTGAACTCCCCTCGCTCGGCAGGGTCGATTATAACTACGAGCAGTACTTC; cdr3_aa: CSVELPSLGRVDYNYEQYF
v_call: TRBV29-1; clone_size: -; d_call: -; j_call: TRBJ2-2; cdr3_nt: TGCGGCGTTACAGGGACGGCCGGGGAGCTGTTTTTT; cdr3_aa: CGVTGTAGELFF
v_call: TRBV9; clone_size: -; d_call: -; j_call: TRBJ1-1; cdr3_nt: TGTGCCAGCAGCGTGTCCGTTGGACAAGAAGCTTTCTTT; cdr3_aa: CASSVSVGQEAFF
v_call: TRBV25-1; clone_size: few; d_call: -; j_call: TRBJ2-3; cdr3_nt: TGTGCCAGCAGTGGAACGGGGCGTGGAGATACGCAGTATTTT; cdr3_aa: CASSGTGRGDTQYF
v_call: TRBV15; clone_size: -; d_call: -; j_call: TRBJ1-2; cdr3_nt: TGTGCCACCAGCAGAGGAGGGGCGAATGGCTACACCTTC; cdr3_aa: CATSRGGANGYTF
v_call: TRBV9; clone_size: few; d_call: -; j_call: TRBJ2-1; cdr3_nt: TGTGCCAGCAGCGTTCAAGGATTCCTCCGAAATGAGCAGTTCTTC; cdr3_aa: CASSVQGFLRNEQFF